The 9 T cell receptor beta chains presented below share a single source sample, sequenced in a study of T-cell reconstitution after alpha-beta-depleted transplantation in children. The authors prepared the TCRbeta library with unique molecular identifiers. TCRdb called the PCR reads again in MiXCR, with one record for every CDR3 protein. Of 350,000 to 400,000 distinct CDR3 sequences in the sample, over 20% were seen once. The starting material was PBMCs from the stem cell graft donor, obtained from the stem cell graft. The receptors come from a human donor who donated a stem cell graft to a child with acute myeloid leukemia.

The chain has TRBV5-1 and TRBJ2-2; D perhaps matches TRBD1 (6 bases). CDR1 and CDR2 (germline): SGHRS, YFSETQ. V was pared by 1 base and J by 0 bases, with 10 bases between. The CDR3 covers 16 residues. CDR3 nucleotide sequence: TGCGCCAGCAGCTTGACAGGGTACCCGAACACCGGGGAGCTGTTTTTT. Protein product: CASSLTGYPNTGELFF.

Only a few counts were recorded for this clonotype. The rearrangement uses TRBV29-1 and TRBJ2-7; D unresolved. The V and J ends lost 4 bases and 7 bases respectively, with 17 bases between them. CDR1 is SQVTM, CDR2 ANQGSEA, per germline. This CDR3 spans 13 amino acids. DNA of the CDR3: TGCAGCGTTGCGGGCGAGGTGGTAGGGGAGCAGTACTTC. Protein: CSVAGEVVGEQYF.

This clonotype was picked up a small number of times. This rearrangement joins TRBV7-9 to TRBJ2-7; TRBD2 aligns across 9 bases. V lost 5 bases, J lost 1 base, and 6 bases stayed unmatched. Germline-derived CDR1 and CDR2 are SEHNR and FQNEAQ (reference sequence). CDR3 length equals 15 residues. In nucleotides, the CDR3 is TGTGCCAGCAGCCAAGCGGGACTAGCTTCCTACGAGCAGTACTTC. It yields the protein CASSQAGLASYEQYF.

J is TRBJ1-1 and V is TRBV5-1, with no clear D. The CDR3 extends over 13 amino acids. Germline V gene sequence: CDR1 SGHRS, CDR2 YFSETQ. Between the trimmed V and J ends, which lost 4 bases and 1 base, there was a span of 8 bases. The CDR3 bases are TGCGCCAGCAGCATTGACCAGAACACTGAAGCTTTCTTT. It translates to CASSIDQNTEAFF.

The gene calls are TRBV11-1 and TRBJ2-3, with a tentative D call TRBD1 (6 bases). The length of the CDR3 is 12 residues. Germline assignment: CDR1 SGHAT and CDR2 FQDESV (reference sequence). Trimming removed 5 bases at V and 10 bases at J, with 13 bases between. CDR3 protein: CASSAQGQAQYF. In nucleotides, the CDR3 is TGTGCCAGCAGCGCCCAGGGGCAGGCGCAGTATTTT.

This clonotype has ten or more counts. The rearrangement uses TRBV12-3 or TRBV12-4 and TRBJ2-7; a possible D gene is TRBD2 (7 bases). The CDR3 covers 16 residues. The V and J ends lost 2 bases and 0 bases respectively, with 14 bases between them. CDR3 loop: CASSLQGRDPSYEQYF. In DNA form, the CDR3 reads TGTGCCAGCAGTTTACAGGGGAGGGACCCCTCCTACGAGCAGTACTTC.

In this sample, this clonotype turned up many times. CDR3 bases: TGCAGTGCTAGAGATCCCGGGAGGAGCGAGCAGTACTTC. Translating it yields CSARDPGRSEQYF. This chain connects TRBV20-1 to TRBJ2-7; the match to TRBD2 covers 7 bases. Trimming removed 0 bases from V and 6 bases from J; junction bases left unmatched: 5. The CDR3 spans 13 residues. Germline lookup yields CDR1 DFQATT and CDR2 SNEGSKA (reference sequence).

Remarks on this clonotype: Germline and junction disagree at one end, which may indicate a read error. J is TRBJ2-2 and V is TRBV20-1; TRBD2 matches at 12 bases. The CDR3 is 17 amino acids. Per the germline V gene, CDR1 is DFQATT and CDR2 is SNEGSKA (reference sequence). The CDR3 DNA reads TGCAGTGCTAGACCCGAGACTAGCGGGAGTACCACCTGGGAGCTGTTTTTT. Protein: CSARPETSGSTTWELFF.

This clonotype has at least ten counts. V and J are TRBV10-3 and TRBJ1-1; 9 positions agree with TRBD1. The CDR3 runs to 12 residues. J lost 6 bases, V lost 6 bases, and 2 bases had no gene match. The germline gives CDR1 ENHRY, CDR2 SYGVKD. For the CDR3, the DNA is TGTGCCATCAGGGGACAGGGCCCTGAAGCTTTCTTT. It encodes CAIRGQGPEAFF.